What follows are 22 T cell receptor beta chains derived from one specimen sequenced in a study of OX40 agonist ivuxolimab in advanced cancers. Using immunoSEQ multiplex PCR, the repertoire was profiled, and TCRdb retains in-frame clones only, with some absent. The table lists approximately 40,000 clones, about 88% of them singletons. The input for sequencing was CD4+ or CD8+ T cells sorted from blood, taken in a trial of the OX40 agonist ivuxolimab. The receptors were gathered from an adult with an advanced solid tumor such as melanoma, head and neck, liver or kidney cancer.

The chain couples TRBV7-6 to TRBJ2-5; 9 bases fit TRBD1. V shed 7 bases and J 4 bases; nucleotides not matched to a gene: 7. The germline V gene encodes CDR1 SGHVS and CDR2 FNYEAQ. This CDR3 comprises 14 residues. This chain's CDR3 is CASTRTGVGETQYF. In DNA form, the CDR3 reads TGTGCCAGCACTCGGACAGGGGTTGGAGAGACCCAGTACTTC.

This rearrangement joins TRBV18 to TRBJ2-7; D perhaps matches TRBD1 (6 bases). The CDR3 loop spans 15 amino acids. Trimming left V 5 bases short and J 2 bases short, with 16 bases between. Germline-derived CDR1 and CDR2 are KGHSH and LQKENI. CDR3 protein: CASSSWDTSTYEQYF. CDR3 bases: TGTGCCAGCTCAAGTTGGGACACCTCAACCTACGAGCAGTACTTC. The variable domain in full, with the rest retrieved from reference TRBV18 and TRBJ2-7, is NAGVMQNPRHLVRRRGQEARLRCSPMKGHSHVYWYRQLPEEGLKFMVYLQKENIIDESGMPKERFSAEFPKEGPSILRIQQVVRGDSAAYFCASSSWDTSTYEQYFGPGTRLTVT.

This chain joins TRBV5-5 and TRBJ2-7, with D possibly TRBD2 on 6 matching bases. In germline, CDR1 is SGHKS, CDR2 YYEKEE (reference sequence). The length of the CDR3 is 15 residues. V was pared by 4 bases and J by 0 bases, with 14 bases between. The CDR3 DNA reads TGTGCCAGCAGCCCCGGAGGGGCTTTCTCCTACGAGCAGTACTTC. Its translation is CASSPGGAFSYEQYF. Combining the CDR3 with reference TRBV5-5 and TRBJ2-7 gives the whole variable domain DAGVTQSPTHLIKTRGQQVTLRCSPISGHKSVSWYQQVLGQGPQFIFQYYEKEERGRGNFPDRFSARQFPNYSSELNVNALLLGDSALYLCASSPGGAFSYEQYFGPGTRLTVT.

The J gene is TRBJ2-1, the V gene TRBV11-1; 7 nucleotides align to TRBD2. The CDR3 sequence is 18 residues long. J was trimmed by 0 bases and V by 3 bases; bases with no gene match: 11. Germline CDR1 reads SGHAT; CDR2 reads FQDESV (reference sequence). The CDR3 nucleotides read TGTGCCAGCAGCTTGGGAGATAGAGCGGGGAGCTCCTACAATGAGCAGTTCTTC. It codes for CASSLGDRAGSSYNEQFF.

The V call is TRBV28, the J call TRBJ2-5; the match to TRBD2 covers 7 bases. TRBJ2-7 matches the DNA end more closely, so the J call is doubtful. The CDR3 contains 14 residues. The germline CDR1 and CDR2 sequences are MDHEN and SYDVKM. The CDR3 DNA sequence: TGTGCCAGCAGTTTGGGCGGGAGCTCCTACGAGCAGTACTTC. Its translation is CASSLGGSSYEQYF.

The CDR3 protein is CASSSSSGRGYEQYF. CDR3 nucleotide sequence: TGTGCCAGCAGCTCCTCTAGCGGGAGAGGGTACGAGCAGTACTTC. The genes are TRBV11-2 and TRBJ2-7; 10 nucleotides match TRBD2. The germline gives CDR1 SGHAT, CDR2 FQNNGV. The CDR3 consists of 15 residues. Trimming cost V 4 bases and J 4 bases; bases outside gene matches: 7.

This sequence joins TRBV25-1 and TRBJ2-7; D is unresolved. CDR1 MGHDK and CDR2 SYGVNS come from the germline V gene. The V end was cut by 2 bases, the J end by 7 bases, with 18 bases between. The CDR3 spans 15 residues. The CDR3 protein is CASSETGLRREEQYF. Written as DNA, the CDR3 is TGTGCCAGCAGTGAAACCGGCCTCCGAAGGGAAGAGCAGTACTTC.

In DNA, the CDR3 is TGCAGCGTAGGTGTACCGTATAATGAAAAACTGTTTTTT. This sequence encodes CSVGVPYNEKLFF. The chain recombines TRBV29-1 with TRBJ1-4; D gene uncertain. Germline CDR1 SQVTM, CDR2 ANQGSEA. V was trimmed by 6 bases and J by 4 bases, leaving 12 bases between them. CDR3 length: 13 amino acids. Combining the CDR3 with reference TRBV29-1 and TRBJ1-4 gives the whole variable domain SAVISQKPSRDICQRGTSLTIQCQVDSQVTMMFWYRQQPGQSLTLIATANQGSEATYESGFVIDKFPISRPNLTFSTLTVSNMSPEDSSIYLCSVGVPYNEKLFFGSGTQLSVL.

CDR3 nucleotides: TGTGCCAGCAGTCGAACACTAGCGGGAGTGTTCTTC. Amino acids: CASSRTLAGVFF. This chain uses TRBV7-2 with TRBJ2-1; 11 nucleotides align to TRBD2. V dropped 6 bases and J dropped 15; count of bases not matched to a gene: 7. The CDR3 has 12 residues. Per germline, CDR1 SGHTA and CDR2 FQGNSA.

The chain carries TRBV27 and TRBJ1-4, with D possibly being TRBD1 (5 bases). CDR3 length: 13 residues. Germline lookup yields CDR1 MNHEY and CDR2 SMNVEV (reference sequence). Trimming left V 7 bases short and J 8 bases short, with 14 bases between. The CDR3 is CASTGGAGEKLFF. CDR3 DNA sequence: TGTGCCAGCACGGGAGGGGCCGGGGAAAAACTGTTTTTT. The full variable domain, completed using reference TRBV27 and TRBJ1-4, is EAQVTQNPRYLITVTGKKLTVTCSQNMNHEYMSWYRQDPGLGLRQIYYSMNVEVTDKGDVPEGYKVSRKEKRNFPLILESPSPNQTSLYFCASTGGAGEKLFFGSGTQLSVL.

The gene calls are TRBV7-9 and TRBJ2-5; TRBD2 agrees at 10 bases. J gave up 4 bases and V 5 bases, and 10 bases lay outside the gene matches. The CDR3 is made up of 16 amino acids. From germline, CDR1 is SEHNR and CDR2 FQNEAQ (reference sequence). Here the CDR3 reads CASSQTLAGGVETQYF. The CDR3 DNA follows: TGTGCCAGCAGCCAGACCTTAGCGGGAGGTGTAGAGACCCAGTACTTC.

The chain combines TRBV7-2 with TRBJ2-5; TRBD1 agrees at 10 bases. The CDR3 contains 16 residues. The V and J ends lost 5 bases and 4 bases, in that order; junction bases with no gene match: 10. The germline V gene encodes CDR1 SGHTA and CDR2 FQGNSA. In DNA form, the CDR3 reads TGTGCCAGCAGCAAGGGGGGACAGGGGCCGAGAGAGACCCAGTACTTC. It is translated as CASSKGGQGPRETQYF.

The V and J genes are TRBV18 and TRBJ2-7; no definite D call. The germline V gene has CDR1 KGHSH and CDR2 LQKENI. This CDR3 has 11 residues. V dropped 1 base and J dropped 3 bases, with 1 base sitting between them. This CDR3 is CASSPHYEQYF. CDR3 sequence (DNA): TGTGCCAGCTCACCACACTACGAGCAGTACTTC.

This chain links TRBV19 with TRBJ2-5; 8 nucleotides agree with TRBD2. V trimming: 5 bases; J trimming: 2 bases; junction bases outside the gene matches: 7. The CDR3 has 15 residues. The germline CDR1 and CDR2 sequences are LNHDA and SQIVND (reference sequence). The CDR3 sequence: CASSFGTRPQETQYF. CDR3 DNA: TGTGCCAGTAGTTTTGGGACTAGACCTCAAGAGACCCAGTACTTC.

The chain carries TRBV7-6 and TRBJ2-5; D is perhaps TRBD1 (6 bases). Germline CDR1 SGHVS, CDR2 FNYEAQ. The ends were cut back, 6 bases at V and 0 bases at J, with 14 bases in the middle. This CDR3 spans 15 amino acids. CDR3 nucleotides: TGTGCCAGCAGACGCTACCAGGGGAACCAAGAGACCCAGTACTTC. It encodes CASRRYQGNQETQYF.

CDR3 DNA: TGTGCCAGCAGTGACAGCCACATTGATGAAAAACTGTTTTTT. Protein sequence: CASSDSHIDEKLFF. This chain links TRBV6-6 with TRBJ1-4; TRBD1 might be the D (5 bases). V lost 5 bases and J lost 6, with 13 bases in between. The CDR3 has 14 residues. CDR1 and CDR2 (germline): MNHNY, SVGAGI (reference sequence).

V and J are TRBV2 and TRBJ2-1; D may be TRBD1 or TRBD2 (5 bases each). Germline-derived CDR1 and CDR2 are SNHLY and FYNNEI. This CDR3 region has 15 residues. V lost 4 bases to trimming and J lost 0 bases, with 10 bases between them. The CDR3 loop is CASSVGTPSYNEQFF. DNA of the CDR3: TGTGCCAGCAGTGTAGGGACCCCCTCCTACAATGAGCAGTTCTTC.

The chain combines TRBV21-1 with TRBJ1-5. TRBV21-1 is described as a pseudogene. This CDR3 has 18 amino acids. The CDR3 bases are TGTGCCAGCAGCAAAGGAGGCGGGGGCCGGTCGGCCCATCAGCCCCAGCATTTT. It codes for CASSKGGGGRSAHQPQHF.

The rearrangement joins TRBV7-9 to TRBJ2-3, with D possibly matching TRBD2 (6 bases). Germline CDR1 and CDR2: SEHNR and FQNEAQ (reference sequence). The CDR3 runs to 17 residues. The V end lost 2 bases, the J end lost 0 bases, and 15 bases lay between the germline ends. In DNA, the CDR3 is TGTGCCAGCAGCTTATTGTCCAGCGGGTTCAGCACAGATACGCAGTATTTT. Amino acids: CASSLLSSGFSTDTQYF.

The V call is TRBV6-6, the J call TRBJ2-1; 7 bases line up with TRBD2. CDR1 and CDR2 (germline): MNHNY, SVGAGI (reference sequence). The CDR3 has 15 residues. The J segment lost 6 bases and the V segment lost 7 bases, leaving 12 bases of the junction unmatched. CDR3 residues: CASTRGGSRRNEQFF. CDR3 coding DNA: TGTGCCAGCACTCGGGGAGGGAGTAGGCGCAATGAGCAGTTCTTC.

This clone was found a few times. The J gene is TRBJ2-7, the V gene TRBV5-1, with 7 positions matching TRBD1. CDR1 is SGHRS and CDR2 is YFSETQ in the germline V gene. The CDR3 extends over 17 amino acids. V lost 1 base to trimming and J lost 0 bases; unmatched junction nucleotides: 10. For the CDR3, the DNA is TGCGCCAGCAGCTTGTATCTTTCCGGGACAGTCTCCTACGAGCAGTACTTC. This sequence encodes CASSLYLSGTVSYEQYF.

The CDR3 DNA is TGTGCCAGCAGCTTATCGGCCGGCCGCACAGATACGCAGTATTTT. This codes for CASSLSAGRTDTQYF. The chain uses TRBV7-3 and TRBJ2-3; no firm D call. From germline, CDR1 is SGHTA and CDR2 FQGTGA. The CDR3 sequence is 15 residues long. V lost 2 bases and J lost 1, with 10 bases in between. Drawing the rest from reference TRBV7-3 and TRBJ2-3, the complete variable domain is GAGVSQTPSNKVTEKGKYVELRCDPISGHTALYWYRQSLGQGPEFLIYFQGTGAADDSGLPNDRFFAVRPEGSVSTLKIQRTERGDSAVYLCASSLSAGRTDTQYFGPGTRLTVL.